What follows are 21 T cell receptor beta chains derived from one specimen sequenced in a study of blood T cell repertoires in COVID-19. Sequencing used immunoSEQ multiplex PCR; TCRdb keeps in-frame clones, though not all of them. The sample consists of more than 55,000 clones, 70% to 90% of them appearing once. The sequenced sample consisted of peripheral blood. These receptor sequences come from a woman older than 75 with acute or convalescent COVID-19.

The rearrangement uses TRBV9 and TRBJ2-7; possible D gene TRBD2, 6 bases. The CDR3 runs to 14 residues. Germline CDR1 is SGDLS and CDR2 is YYNGEE. V dropped 4 bases and J dropped 5 bases, with 16 bases sitting between them. The CDR3 DNA follows: TGTGCCAGCAGCCTTGGAGGGCTTCCCCACGAGCAGTACTTC. It specifies CASSLGGLPHEQYF. The complete variable domain, with remaining parts taken from reference TRBV9 and TRBJ2-7, reads DSGVTQTPKHLITATGQRVTLRCSPRSGDLSVYWYQQSLDQGLQFLIQYYNGEERAKGNILERFSAQQFPDLHSELNLSSLELGDSALYFCASSLGGLPHEQYFGPGTRLTVT.

The chain uses TRBV5-1 and TRBJ2-1, with D perhaps TRBD1 (6 bases). Germline CDR1 SGHRS, CDR2 YFSETQ. V dropped 4 bases and J dropped 4 bases, with 9 bases sitting between them. The CDR3 loop spans 13 amino acids. As DNA, the CDR3 is TGCGCCAGCAGCGTAGGACAGTACAATGAGCAGTTCTTC. It encodes CASSVGQYNEQFF. The full variable domain, with the rest looked up from reference TRBV5-1 and TRBJ2-1, is KAGVTQTPRYLIKTRGQQVTLSCSPISGHRSVSWYQQTPGQGLQFLFEYFSETQRNKGNFPGRFSGRQFSNSRSEMNVSTLELGDSALYLCASSVGQYNEQFFGPGTRLTVL.

The chain recombines TRBV5-5 with TRBJ2-5; 8 bases agree with TRBD2. V shed 2 bases, J shed 4 bases, and the junction held 4 bases outside the gene matches. Germline CDR1 and CDR2: SGHKS and YYEKEE (reference sequence). This CDR3 is 14 amino acids long. The CDR3 spells CASSFASGRETQYF. CDR3 nucleotide sequence: TGTGCCAGCAGCTTTGCAAGCGGGAGAGAGACCCAGTACTTC.

On this clone: One junction end disagrees with the germline gene, perhaps due to a read error. The chain employs TRBV7-3 and TRBJ2-2; D may be TRBD1 (6 bases). Germline CDR1 SGHTA, CDR2 FQGTGA. The CDR3 totals 19 residues. The CDR3 region has the DNA TGTGCCAGCAGCCTAACCCCTCTGACAGGTGGGGTGAACACCGGGGAGCTGTTTTTT. This gives the protein CASSLTPLTGGVNTGELFF.

The rearrangement joins TRBV12-5 to TRBJ2-3, with 8 bases fitting TRBD2. The germline V gene has CDR1 LGHNT and CDR2 FRNRAP. CDR3 length: 14 residues. The trim removed 5 bases at V and 1 base at J, leaving 2 bases unmatched. The CDR3 here is CASGTSGRTDTQYF. As DNA, the CDR3 is TGTGCTAGTGGTACTAGCGGCCGCACAGATACGCAGTATTTT.

The chain combines TRBV12-3 or TRBV12-4 with TRBJ2-7; 8 nucleotides align to TRBD1. V lost 3 bases and J lost 3; bases outside the gene matches: 1. The CDR3 sequence is 13 residues long. CDR3 bases: TGTGCCAGCAGTTTTGGACAGGGCTACGAGCAGTACTTC. Residues: CASSFGQGYEQYF.

V gene TRBV2 combines with J gene TRBJ2-7; 7 bases are shared with TRBD1. The junction had 8 bases not matched to a gene; V was cut back by 8 bases and J by 4 bases. Germline V gene data show CDR1 as SNHLY and CDR2 as FYNNEI. CDR3 size: 13 residues. DNA of the CDR3: TGTGCCAGCGAAACCGGGACAGAGTACGAGCAGTACTTC. Translated, it gives CASETGTEYEQYF.

The V call is TRBV6-5, the J call TRBJ2-3; TRBD2 agrees at 7 bases. Germline CDR1 is MNHEY and CDR2 is SVGAGI. This CDR3 is built from 15 residues. Unmatched junction bases numbered 8, after V lost 8 bases and J lost 0 bases. DNA of the CDR3: TGTGCCAGCCGAAGCAGGCGGGGGAGCACAGATACGCAGTATTTT. Translation: CASRSRRGSTDTQYF.

V and J are TRBV3-1 (or the pseudogene TRBV3-2) and TRBJ2-7; D may be TRBD1 (6 bases). The CDR3 has 15 amino acids. Germline CDR1 is LGHDT and CDR2 is YNNKEL (reference sequence). V was trimmed by 2 bases and J by 5 bases, leaving 16 bases between them. The CDR3 region is CASSQYRDNTNEQYF. Written as DNA, the CDR3 is TGTGCCAGCAGCCAATATAGGGACAATACGAACGAGCAGTACTTC.

This clone showed up just once. The chain has TRBV13 and TRBJ1-4; 9 nucleotides align to TRBD1. V lost 3 bases to trimming and J lost 4 bases; unmatched junction nucleotides: 3. Germline lookup yields CDR1 PRHDT and CDR2 FYEKMQ (reference sequence). This CDR3 is 15 amino acids long. The DNA for the CDR3 is TGTGCCAGCAGCTTGGGACAGGGACTTAATGAAAAACTGTTTTTT. Translation: CASSLGQGLNEKLFF.

The V gene is TRBV18, the J gene TRBJ1-1; 7 positions match TRBD1. V lost 3 bases, J lost 7 bases, and 5 bases stayed unmatched. Germline CDR1 KGHSH, CDR2 LQKENI. The length of the CDR3 is 13 residues. Written as DNA, the CDR3 is TGTGCCAGCTCACCGGGACAGACCTATGAAGCTTTCTTT. Translation gives CASSPGQTYEAFF.

The chain combines TRBV5-4 with TRBJ2-3; the D gene is possibly TRBD1 (7 bases). The germline V and J ends were trimmed by 6 bases and 0 bases, with 17 bases remaining between them. The length of the CDR3 is 16 residues. CDR1 and CDR2 (germline): SGHNT, YYREEE (reference sequence). The CDR3 bases are TGTGCCAGCACCCCAGGGGGGCGGAGGAGCACAGATACGCAGTATTTT. It codes for CASTPGGRRSTDTQYF.

The chain's CDR3 is CASSLTYGSTHEQYF. The CDR3, as DNA: TGTGCCAGCAGCCTTACGTACGGGAGCACCCACGAGCAGTACTTC. The chain joins TRBV2 to TRBJ2-7; D perhaps matches TRBD2 (6 bases). From germline, CDR1 is SNHLY and CDR2 FYNNEI. The CDR3 totals 15 residues. Deletions cut 6 bases from V and 5 bases from J, with 20 bases between.

This clone is a singleton in its sample. The J gene is TRBJ1-3, the V gene TRBV14; D gene unclear. The germline gives CDR1 SGHDN, CDR2 FVKESK. The V end lost 3 bases, the J end lost 4 bases, and 13 bases lay between the germline ends. The CDR3 is 15 residues long. The DNA of the CDR3 is TGTGCCAGCAGCCAGAGCTCCATGTTCGGAAACACCATATATTTT. Protein sequence: CASSQSSMFGNTIYF.

J is TRBJ1-2 and V is TRBV3-1 (or the pseudogene TRBV3-2); the D is unclear. The germline V and J ends were trimmed by 0 bases and 7 bases, with 6 bases remaining between them. This CDR3 contains 12 residues. CDR1 is LGHDT and CDR2 is YNNKEL in the germline V gene (reference sequence). The CDR3 reads CASSQETSGYTF. The CDR3 bases are TGTGCCAGCAGCCAAGAAACTAGTGGCTACACCTTC.

This chain uses TRBV19 with TRBJ1-5, with 8 bases matching TRBD1. This CDR3 is 13 amino acids long. Germline CDR1 is LNHDA and CDR2 is SQIVND (reference sequence). Trimming cost V 7 bases and J 6 bases; bases outside gene matches: 5. CDR3 DNA: TGTGCCAGTAAAGACAGGGGAGGTCAGCCCCAGCATTTT. This gives the protein CASKDRGGQPQHF.

This chain links TRBV19 with TRBJ2-7; 9 nucleotides agree with TRBD1. Germline loops: CDR1 LNHDA, CDR2 SQIVND (reference sequence). Trimming took 4 bases from V and 7 from J; bases not matched to a gene: 11. CDR3 length: 15 residues. CDR3 amino acids: CASSTGTGLFGEQYF. The CDR3, as DNA: TGTGCCAGTAGTACCGGGACAGGGCTTTTCGGGGAGCAGTACTTC.

This sequence joins TRBV6-6 and TRBJ1-6, with 9 bases matching TRBD1. V was clipped by 5 bases and J by 10 bases; unmatched bases: 6. The germline gives CDR1 MNHNY, CDR2 SVGAGI (reference sequence). This CDR3 comprises 14 residues. The CDR3 protein is CASSADRGVSPLHF. CDR3 nucleotide sequence: TGTGCCAGCAGTGCAGACAGGGGGGTCTCACCCCTCCACTTT.

The J gene is TRBJ2-7, the V gene TRBV6-6, with 8 bases aligning to TRBD2. J lost 5 bases, V lost 5 bases, and 11 bases had no gene match. CDR3 size: 15 residues. CDR1 MNHNY and CDR2 SVGAGI come from the germline V gene (reference sequence). The CDR3 is CASSPQRGWGNEQYF. CDR3 nucleotide sequence: TGTGCCAGCAGTCCCCAGCGGGGGTGGGGGAACGAGCAGTACTTC.

This clone has only a few counts. The CDR3 bases are TGTGCCAGCAGCGGACAGTCTAGCAATCAGCCCCAGCATTTT. It codes for CASSGQSSNQPQHF. The gene calls are TRBV2 and TRBJ1-5; D is perhaps TRBD1 (6 bases). Germline lookup yields CDR1 SNHLY and CDR2 FYNNEI. V was pared by 6 bases and J by 0 bases, with 9 bases between. The CDR3 spans 14 residues.

The chain couples TRBV5-1 to TRBJ1-1, with 7 bases that match TRBD1. The germline V gene has CDR1 SGHRS and CDR2 YFSETQ. J was trimmed by 2 bases and V by 4 bases; bases with no gene match: 5. The CDR3 is made up of 14 amino acids. The CDR3 DNA reads TGCGCCAGCAGCAGGGGACAGCTTAACACTGAAGCTTTCTTT. This encodes CASSRGQLNTEAFF.